The 24 T cell receptor beta chains given below trace back to one sample, sequenced in a study of beta chain features in type 1 diabetes. Study-wide results and limits: Across all four CD4+ subsets, people with type 1 diabetes showed modestly shorter TCRB CDR3s.

Expressed TCRB transcripts were sequenced because the entire RNA isolate underwent reverse transcription. TCRdb's copy holds only in-frame clones and misses some; the assay was immunoSEQ multiplex PCR. The sample yields more than 100,000 clones, approximately 9% seen once. No antigen has been identified for these receptors. The source material was central memory CD4+ T cells from blood. These receptors originate from a man aged 25 to 40 with type 1 diabetes.

This clone appeared many times. V gene TRBV30 combines with J gene TRBJ2-3, with D possibly matching TRBD2 (6 bases). The ends were cut back, 0 bases at V and 4 bases at J, with 11 bases in the middle. Looked up from germline, CDR1 is GTSNPN and CDR2 is SVGIG (reference sequence). The CDR3 totals 14 residues. The CDR3 DNA reads as TGTGCCTGGAGTGTCTTCAGCGGGTCAGATACGCAGTATTTT. Encoded protein: CAWSVFSGSDTQYF.

This clone was counted between two and nine times. V is TRBV5-1 and J is TRBJ2-5, with D unresolved. Between the trimmed V and J ends, which lost 2 bases and 5 bases, there was a span of 13 bases. This CDR3 region has 14 residues. Germline V gene sequence: CDR1 SGHRS, CDR2 YFSETQ. Here the CDR3 DNA reads TGCGCCAGCAGCTTAGGCAATTTGAGGGAGACCCAGTACTTC. Translating it yields CASSLGNLRETQYF.

The V call is TRBV6-1, the J call TRBJ2-3; no reliable D call. There are 14 residues in the CDR3. The V gene's germline CDR1 is MNHNS and CDR2 SASEGT. V lost 7 bases, J lost 0 bases, and 11 bases lay in between. The CDR3 here is CASTGSPSTDTQYF. The DNA for the CDR3 is TGTGCCAGCACGGGTAGCCCTAGCACAGATACGCAGTATTTT.

The chain joins TRBV28 to TRBJ2-1, with 8 bases fitting TRBD2. CDR1 is MDHEN and CDR2 is SYDVKM in the germline V gene. This CDR3 spans 15 amino acids. V lost 7 bases and J lost 6; bases outside the gene matches: 11. CDR3 sequence reads: CASNSLAGSGNEQFF. CDR3 DNA sequence: TGTGCCAGCAACTCTTTAGCGGGGTCAGGCAATGAGCAGTTCTTC.

Only a few counts were recorded for this clone. The chain is built from TRBV7-9 and TRBJ2-3, with a possible D match to TRBD1 (6 bases). Between the trimmed V and J ends, which lost 3 bases and 3 bases, there was a span of 7 bases. This CDR3 region has 13 residues. Per the germline V gene, CDR1 is SEHNR and CDR2 is FQNEAQ (reference sequence). CDR3 nucleotide sequence: TGTGCCAGCAGCTTTACAGGGACAGATACGCAGTATTTT. This codes for CASSFTGTDTQYF.

V usage is TRBV19 and J usage is TRBJ2-3; D is possibly TRBD1 (6 bases). Germline V gene sequence: CDR1 LNHDA, CDR2 SQIVND (reference sequence). The CDR3 totals 14 residues. Trimming left V 2 bases short and J 6 bases short, with 12 bases between. The CDR3 loop is CASSIQGMLDTQYF. CDR3 sequence (DNA): TGTGCCAGTAGTATACAGGGGATGCTCGATACGCAGTATTTT.

This clone was seen only a few times. V and J are TRBV19 and TRBJ2-2, with 13 bases that match TRBD2. Germline CDR1 reads LNHDA; CDR2 reads SQIVND (reference sequence). V lost 6 bases and J lost 7; bases outside the gene matches: 11. The CDR3 has 17 residues. The CDR3 sequence: CASSLRLAGGLHGELFF. Here the CDR3 DNA reads TGTGCCAGTAGCCTTCGACTAGCGGGGGGCCTTCACGGGGAGCTGTTTTTT.

J is TRBJ2-7 and V is TRBV21-1; the table calls TRBD1, which could not be checked here. TRBV21-1 represents a pseudogene. This CDR3 comprises 14 residues. The CDR3: CASLRDRFWDEQYF. The CDR3 coding sequence is TGTGCCAGCCTCCGGGACAGATTTTGGGACGAGCAGTACTTC.

This chain uses TRBV30 with TRBJ1-6; TRBD1 aligns across 9 bases. V trimming: 3 bases; J trimming: 6 bases; junction bases outside the gene matches: 6. CDR1 is GTSNPN, CDR2 SVGIG, per germline (reference sequence). The CDR3 is made up of 15 amino acids. The CDR3 nucleotides read TGTGCCTGGAGCCGAGGACAGGGGCCTAATTCACCCCTCCACTTT. Its translation is CAWSRGQGPNSPLHF.

The chain couples TRBV7-6 to TRBJ2-7, with 7 bases matching TRBD1. Germline V lookup: CDR1 SGHVS, CDR2 FNYEAQ. Germline trimming cut 5 bases from V and 9 bases from J; bases unmatched to any gene: 7. This CDR3 is built from 12 residues. CDR3 amino acids: CASSTRTGPQYF. CDR3 DNA: TGTGCCAGCAGCACGCGGACAGGTCCGCAGTACTTC.

The CDR3 reads CASSLDAGGLYEQYF. Here the CDR3 DNA reads TGTGCCAGCAGCTTAGATGCGGGGGGGCTCTACGAGCAGTACTTC. The V and J genes are TRBV7-2 and TRBJ2-7; 9 bases map to TRBD2. The germline gives CDR1 SGHTA, CDR2 FQGNSA. Trimming removed 1 base from V and 3 bases from J; junction bases left unmatched: 4. This CDR3 contains 15 residues.

The CDR3 nucleotides read TGTGCCAGCTACTGGGACAGGGGGTCAAAACTGTTTTTT. It encodes CASYWDRGSKLFF. The V gene is TRBV7-9, the J gene TRBJ1-4; 11 bases line up with TRBD1. In germline, CDR1 is SEHNR, CDR2 FQNEAQ (reference sequence). J lost 10 bases, V lost 8 bases, and 6 bases had no gene match. The CDR3 has 13 amino acids.

This clone appeared a few times. The chain uses TRBV7-8 and TRBJ2-5; 10 bases match TRBD2. Germline loops: CDR1 SGHVS, CDR2 FQNEAQ. V was clipped by 2 bases and J by 5 bases; unmatched bases: 8. This CDR3 spans 16 amino acids. CDR3 sequence (DNA): TGTGCCAGCAGCTTAACTAGCGGGGTAACGGCGGAGACCCAGTACTTC. It specifies CASSLTSGVTAETQYF. Using reference TRBV7-8 and TRBJ2-5 for the parts outside the CDR3, the full variable domain is GAGVSQSPRYKVAKRGQDVALRCDPISGHVSLFWYQQALGQGPEFLTYFQNEAQLDKSGLPSDRFFAERPEGSVSTLKIQRTQQEDSAVYLCASSLTSGVTAETQYFGPGTRLLVL.

J is TRBJ1-4 and V is TRBV6-6; the match to TRBD1 covers 9 bases. Germline CDR1 reads MNHNY; CDR2 reads SVGAGI (reference sequence). The V segment lost 4 bases and the J segment 8 bases; nucleotides outside the gene matches: 8. This CDR3 contains 15 residues. CDR3 sequence (DNA): TGTGCCAGCAGTTCCCCGGGACAGGGAAACGAAAAACTGTTTTTT. Amino acids: CASSSPGQGNEKLFF.

The chain uses TRBV13 and TRBJ1-4; D may be TRBD1 (5 bases). The V end was cut by 5 bases, the J end by 10 bases, with 23 bases between. There are 16 residues in the CDR3. CDR1 and CDR2 from the germline V gene are PRHDT and FYEKMQ (reference sequence). For the CDR3, the DNA is TGTGCCAGCAGCCAAGGTCTGGTGAGATGGAGGGGAAAACTGTTTTTT. Translated, it gives CASSQGLVRWRGKLFF. The complete variable domain, with remaining parts taken from reference TRBV13 and TRBJ1-4, reads AAGVIQSPRHLIKEKRETATLKCYPIPRHDTVYWYQQGPGQDPQFLISFYEKMQSDKGSIPDRFSAQQFSDYHSELNMSSLELGDSALYFCASSQGLVRWRGKLFFGSGTQLSVL.

This clone was found a few times. The chain uses TRBV4-1 and TRBJ1-6, with 7 bases aligning to TRBD1. CDR1 is MGHRA, CDR2 YSYEKL, per germline. Losses at the gene ends were 6 bases for V and 7 bases for J; bases not matched to a gene: 6. The CDR3 has 14 residues. The CDR3 nucleotides read TGCGCCAGCAGGCCCACAGGGGTGAATTCACCCCTCCACTTT. This sequence encodes CASRPTGVNSPLHF.

This clone was recorded at least ten times. CDR3 amino acids: CASSTGADTQYF. The CDR3 coding sequence is TGTGCCAGCAGTACAGGGGCCGATACGCAGTATTTT. The chain uses TRBV6-6 and TRBJ2-3, with 7 nucleotides matching TRBD1. The ends lost 5 bases at V and 6 bases at J; junction bases unmatched: 2. CDR1 is MNHNY and CDR2 is SVGAGI in the germline V gene (reference sequence). The CDR3 runs 12 residues.

Only a few counts were recorded for this clone. The CDR3 sequence is CASSKGQPYNSPLHF. CDR3 DNA: TGTGCCAGCAGTAAAGGACAGCCTTATAATTCACCCCTCCACTTT. The chain has TRBV2 and TRBJ1-6; TRBD1 is a possible D gene (6 bases). In germline, CDR1 is SNHLY, CDR2 FYNNEI. This CDR3 region has 15 residues. Trimming left V 5 bases short and J 4 bases short, with 12 bases between.

The sample holds many counts of this clone. The CDR3 nucleotides are TGTGCCAGCAGTTTAGAACGGAATGAAAAACTGTTTTTT. This encodes CASSLERNEKLFF. The chain recombines TRBV27 with TRBJ1-4; D is unclear. Trimming left V 2 bases short and J 5 bases short, with 6 bases between. The CDR3 length is 13 residues. Germline lookup yields CDR1 MNHEY and CDR2 SMNVEV (reference sequence).

This clone occurred a few times. The V gene is TRBV15, the J gene TRBJ2-7; 7 nucleotides match TRBD1. The CDR3 extends over 13 amino acids. Germline CDR1 and CDR2: LNHNV and YYDKDF (reference sequence). Trimming took 0 bases from V and 4 from J; bases not matched to a gene: 0. In DNA, the CDR3 is TGTGCCACCAGCAGAGAACAGGGGTACGAGCAGTACTTC. Translation: CATSREQGYEQYF.

The chain carries TRBV28 and TRBJ1-2; D remains unclear. Germline CDR1 MDHEN, CDR2 SYDVKM. The V end lost 6 bases, the J end lost 8 bases, and 7 bases lay between the germline ends. The CDR3 consists of 10 residues. The DNA for the CDR3 is TGTGCCAGCAGCGCTAAGGGCTACACCTTC. This gives the protein CASSAKGYTF.

Points on this clone: A much larger clone is a single base away; this may be a read error. Other DNA sequences within the sample encode an identical CDR3. The J gene is TRBJ1-6, the V gene TRBV6-6; TRBD1 agrees at 9 bases. J was trimmed by 10 bases and V by 0 bases; bases with no gene match: 4. The CDR3 has 15 amino acids. Germline CDR1 and CDR2: MNHNY and SVGAGI (reference sequence). CDR3 protein: CASSYSRTGDSPLHF. The CDR3 DNA is TGTGCCAGCAGTTACTCCCGGACAGGGGACTCACCCCTCCACTTT.

The J gene is TRBJ2-1, the V gene TRBV18; possible D gene TRBD1, 5 bases. The CDR3 has 15 residues. V gave up 3 bases and J gave up 3 bases, with 12 bases separating them. Looked up from germline, CDR1 is KGHSH and CDR2 is LQKENI. The CDR3 spells CASSPTMGLYNEQFF. Written as DNA, the CDR3 is TGTGCCAGCTCACCGACGATGGGGCTCTACAATGAGCAGTTCTTC.

This clone was detected only a few times. This chain joins TRBV11-3 and TRBJ2-1, with D possibly matching TRBD2 (5 bases). V shed 2 bases and J shed 8 bases, with 10 bases lying between them. The germline V gene has CDR1 SGHNT and CDR2 YENEEA. This CDR3 is built from 13 residues. The CDR3 region is CASSLSGRDEQFF. CDR3 coding DNA: TGTGCCAGCAGCTTAAGTGGGCGGGATGAGCAGTTCTTC.